The following is a TCR beta chain sequence with its context. Its specificity is unknown. This entry is derived from a study of lymphopenia after photon versus proton radiotherapy. Study-level results: A bigger post-nadir fall in TCR diversity correlated inversely with survival time in deceased patients.

Sequenced by immunoSEQ multiplex PCR; TCRdb stores in-frame clones only, minus some. Among about 64,000 clones listed, roughly 90% were seen once. After removal of 6 bases from V and 8 bases from J, the junction contained 5 bases not matched to a gene. CDR1 and CDR2 (germline): SEHNR, FQNEAQ (reference sequence). The length of the CDR3 is 12 residues. The sequence was collected from an elderly man with esophageal cancer. The input for sequencing was peripheral blood, taken from a patient treated with proton-based radiotherapy. The chain combines TRBV7-9 with TRBJ1-1; TRBD1 matches 8 bases. The CDR3, as DNA: TGTGCCAGCAGTGACCGGGACAGGGAAGCTTTCTTT. It specifies CASSDRDREAFF.